This passage covers 16 T cell receptor beta chains from one sample sequenced in a study of blood T cell repertoires in COVID-19 (TCRdb year 2020). The library was produced with the immunoSEQ multiplex PCR assay. TCRdb mirrors the immuneACCESS table, restricted to in-frame sequences. Some clones are absent from its copies; in checked studies, under half trace to an unresolved V gene, and the reason for the others is unknown. Across this sample there are about 210,000 clones, with roughly 86% seen only once. 7.6% of the sample comes from the top ten. Sequencing used peripheral blood. These receptors all stem from a woman aged 45-65 years with active or convalescent COVID-19.

V gene TRBV4-1 combines with J gene TRBJ2-1; D is perhaps TRBD2 (6 bases). Germline CDR1 reads MGHRA; CDR2 reads YSYEKL. CDR3 length: 14 residues. Trimming left V 4 bases short and J 5 bases short, with 12 bases between. CDR3 loop: CASSRGTGNNEQFF. Written as DNA, the CDR3 is TGCGCCAGCAGCCGCGGGACGGGGAACAATGAGCAGTTCTTC.

J is TRBJ1-4 and V is TRBV13; D might be TRBD1 (5 bases). The CDR3 spans 15 residues. With 2 bases removed from V and 0 bases from J, the gap between germline ends came to 7 bases. The V gene's germline CDR1 is PRHDT and CDR2 FYEKMQ (reference sequence). This chain's CDR3 is CASSLQGTTNEKLFF. For the CDR3, the DNA is TGTGCCAGCAGCTTACAGGGTACAACTAATGAAAAACTGTTTTTT.

The chain recombines TRBV5-1 with TRBJ1-6; 9 bases align to TRBD1. Trimming cost V 4 bases and J 8 bases; bases outside gene matches: 1. The CDR3 covers 13 residues. Looked up from germline, CDR1 is SGHRS and CDR2 is YFSETQ. This CDR3 is CASSRDRDSPLHF. The CDR3, as DNA: TGCGCCAGCAGCCGGGACAGGGATTCACCCCTCCACTTT.

The rearrangement links TRBV6-5 to TRBJ2-7; 12 bases align to TRBD2. CDR3 size: 15 residues. Per the germline V gene, CDR1 is MNHEY and CDR2 is SVGAGI. Germline trimming cut 6 bases from V and 5 bases from J; bases unmatched to any gene: 8. The CDR3 coding sequence is TGTGCCAGCAGCTTGACTAGCGGGAGAATCCACGAGCAGTACTTC. Translation gives CASSLTSGRIHEQYF.

The J gene is TRBJ1-4, the V gene TRBV24-1, with D perhaps matching TRBD1 (5 bases). Trimming left V 2 bases short and J 0 bases short, with 12 bases between. From germline, CDR1 is KGHDR and CDR2 SFDVKD. The CDR3 runs 17 residues. The CDR3 region is CATSDSQGGATNEKLFF. The CDR3, as DNA: TGTGCCACCAGTGATTCCCAGGGCGGTGCAACTAATGAAAAACTGTTTTTT.

The chain combines TRBV6-5 with TRBJ1-1; no reliable D call. Germline lookup yields CDR1 MNHEY and CDR2 SVGAGI. The CDR3 runs 13 residues. Deletions cut 2 bases from V and 4 bases from J, with 8 bases between. The CDR3 nucleotides read TGTGCCAGCAGTTACGAGGGTGTCACTGAAGCTTTCTTT. It yields the protein CASSYEGVTEAFF.

This chain connects TRBV5-1 to TRBJ2-2; 10 nucleotides agree with TRBD1. Per germline, CDR1 SGHRS and CDR2 YFSETQ. The junction had 2 bases not matched to a gene; V was cut back by 6 bases and J by 0 bases. The CDR3 consists of 15 residues. The CDR3 DNA reads as TGCGCCAGCATGGGACAGGGGACGAACACCGGGGAGCTGTTTTTT. Protein product: CASMGQGTNTGELFF.

Remarks on this clone: The same CDR3 can be traced to other DNA sequences in this sample. The J gene is TRBJ2-3, the V gene TRBV12-3 or TRBV12-4; D call uncertain. The CDR3 totals 12 residues. V was trimmed by 6 bases and J by 0 bases, leaving 4 bases between them. CDR3 in DNA: TGTGCCAGCAGCTCTAGCACAGATACGCAGTATTTT. Protein product: CASSSSTDTQYF.

The V call is TRBV7-9, the J call TRBJ1-2, with TRBD1 identical over 8 bases. The CDR3 covers 15 residues. Germline CDR1 and CDR2: SEHNR and FQNEAQ (reference sequence). The junction had 10 bases not matched to a gene; V was cut back by 4 bases and J by 6 bases. The CDR3 spells CASSSSSTGENGYTF. The CDR3 DNA reads as TGTGCCAGCAGCTCCTCCTCGACAGGGGAAAATGGCTACACCTTC.

The V call is TRBV6-5, the J call TRBJ2-7; 7 nucleotides agree with TRBD2. V shed 5 bases, J shed 3 bases, and the junction held 10 bases outside the gene matches. The germline V gene has CDR1 MNHEY and CDR2 SVGAGI. The CDR3 consists of 15 residues. The CDR3 coding sequence is TGTGCCAGCAGTACCGGGGGTCCGGGGGGCTACGAGCAGTACTTC. Its translation is CASSTGGPGGYEQYF.

The genes are TRBV19 and TRBJ1-1; 10 bases match TRBD1. This CDR3 region has 14 residues. The junction had 4 bases not matched to a gene; V was cut back by 4 bases and J by 5 bases. Germline V gives CDR1 LNHDA, CDR2 SQIVND (reference sequence). The CDR3 region has the DNA TGTGCCAGTAGTAGACAGGGGGCGCTTACTGAAGCTTTCTTT. Translated: CASSRQGALTEAFF.

The chain combines TRBV2 with TRBJ2-1, with D maybe TRBD2 (6 bases). The CDR3 is 14 amino acids. Trimming stripped 3 bases from V and 4 bases from J, with 10 bases between. The V gene's germline CDR1 is SNHLY and CDR2 FYNNEI. The CDR3 here is CASSESGLYNEQFF. CDR3 nucleotides: TGTGCCAGCAGTGAGTCCGGACTATACAATGAGCAGTTCTTC.

This clone appeared once. The chain joins TRBV6-4 to TRBJ1-1; TRBD1 is a possible D gene (6 bases). V was trimmed by 8 bases and J by 4 bases, leaving 14 bases between them. From germline, CDR1 is MRHNA and CDR2 SNTAGT. This CDR3 comprises 13 residues. The DNA for the CDR3 is TGTGCCAGCGGTAACAGGGAGGGCACTGAAGCTTTCTTT. Its translation: CASGNREGTEAFF.

The CDR3 sequence: CAISEPGQVNTEAFF. In DNA, the CDR3 is TGTGCCATCAGTGAACCGGGACAGGTCAACACTGAAGCTTTCTTT. The chain employs TRBV10-3 and TRBJ1-1; 8 nucleotides align to TRBD1. CDR1 ENHRY and CDR2 SYGVKD come from the germline V gene. This CDR3 has 15 amino acids. V was pared by 3 bases and J by 2 bases, with 5 bases of the junction left unmatched.

The V call is TRBV28, the J call TRBJ2-1; 8 bases agree with TRBD1. J gave up 9 bases and V 7 bases, and 11 bases lay outside the gene matches. CDR1 MDHEN and CDR2 SYDVKM come from the germline V gene. This CDR3 region has 14 residues. The CDR3 spells CASIPTGDLFEQFF. As DNA, the CDR3 is TGTGCCAGCATACCGACAGGGGATCTTTTTGAGCAGTTCTTC.

V gene TRBV13 combines with J gene TRBJ2-7, with a weak D call TRBD2 (6 bases). The CDR3 covers 16 residues. Germline loops: CDR1 PRHDT, CDR2 FYEKMQ (reference sequence). Trimming removed 5 bases at V and 2 bases at J, with 19 bases between. CDR3 region: CASSPKAGLGAYEQYF. CDR3 in DNA: TGTGCCAGCAGCCCAAAAGCGGGCCTCGGGGCCTACGAGCAGTACTTC. Full variable domain (rest looked up from reference TRBV13 and TRBJ2-7): AAGVIQSPRHLIKEKRETATLKCYPIPRHDTVYWYQQGPGQDPQFLISFYEKMQSDKGSIPDRFSAQQFSDYHSELNMSSLELGDSALYFCASSPKAGLGAYEQYFGPGTRLTVT.